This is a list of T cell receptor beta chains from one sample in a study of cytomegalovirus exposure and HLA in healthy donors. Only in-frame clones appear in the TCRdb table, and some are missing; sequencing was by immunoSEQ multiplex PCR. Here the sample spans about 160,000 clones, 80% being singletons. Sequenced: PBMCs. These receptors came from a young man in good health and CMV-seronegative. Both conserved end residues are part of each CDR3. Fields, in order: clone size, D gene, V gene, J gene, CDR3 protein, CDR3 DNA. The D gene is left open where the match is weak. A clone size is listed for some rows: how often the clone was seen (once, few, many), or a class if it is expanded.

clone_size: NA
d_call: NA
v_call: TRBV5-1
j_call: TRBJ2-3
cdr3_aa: CASSLGTSTDTQYF
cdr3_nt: TGCGCCAGCAGCTTGGGGACTTCCACAGATACGCAGTATTTT

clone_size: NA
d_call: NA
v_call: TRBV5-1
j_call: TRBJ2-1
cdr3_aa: CASSFTDSNNEQFF
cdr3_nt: TGCGCCAGCAGCTTCACCGACAGCAACAATGAGCAGTTCTTC

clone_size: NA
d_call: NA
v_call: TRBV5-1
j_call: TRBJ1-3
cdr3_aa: CASSLVPSGNTIYF
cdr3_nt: TGCGCCAGCAGCCTAGTCCCCTCTGGAAACACCATATATTTT

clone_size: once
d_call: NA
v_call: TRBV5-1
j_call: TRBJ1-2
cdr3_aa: CASSLGLYYGYTF
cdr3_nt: TGCGCCAGCAGCTTGGGACTTTACTATGGCTACACCTTC

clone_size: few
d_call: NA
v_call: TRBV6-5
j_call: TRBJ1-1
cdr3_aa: CASRQQQNTEAFF
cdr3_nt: TGTGCCAGCCGACAGCAACAGAACACTGAAGCTTTCTTT

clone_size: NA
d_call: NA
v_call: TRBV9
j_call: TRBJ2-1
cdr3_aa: CASSVAGSNEQFF
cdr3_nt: TGTGCCAGCAGCGTGGCAGGATCCAATGAGCAGTTCTTC

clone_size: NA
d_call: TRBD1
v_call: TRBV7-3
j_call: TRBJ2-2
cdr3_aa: CASRLSGQGNTGELFF
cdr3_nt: TGTGCCAGCAGATTGAGTGGACAGGGGAACACCGGGGAGCTGTTTTTT

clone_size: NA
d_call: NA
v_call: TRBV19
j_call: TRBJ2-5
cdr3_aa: CASSIEARGPGTQYF
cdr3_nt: TGTGCCAGTAGTATAGAGGCAAGGGGTCCGGGGACCCAGTACTTC

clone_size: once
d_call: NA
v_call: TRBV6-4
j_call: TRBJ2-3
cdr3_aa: CASSQQPRGGLGDTQYF
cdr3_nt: TGTGCCAGCAGTCAGCAGCCCCGCGGGGGCCTGGGAGATACGCAGTATTTT

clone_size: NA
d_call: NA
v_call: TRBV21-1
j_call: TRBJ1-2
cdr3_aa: CARARDRGNYGYTF
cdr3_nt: TGTGCCAGGGCCCGGGACAGGGGAAACTATGGCTACACCTTC

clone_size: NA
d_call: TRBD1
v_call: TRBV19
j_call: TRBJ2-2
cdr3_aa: CASSFRGYRGTEYTGELFF
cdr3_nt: TGTGCCAGTAGTTTCAGGGGGTATAGGGGAACGGAATACACCGGGGAGCTGTTTTTT

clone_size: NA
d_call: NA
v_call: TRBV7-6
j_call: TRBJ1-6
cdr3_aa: CASSLTPQGGNSPLHF
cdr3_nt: TGTGCCAGCAGCTTAACACCACAGGGCGGGAATTCACCCCTCCACTTT

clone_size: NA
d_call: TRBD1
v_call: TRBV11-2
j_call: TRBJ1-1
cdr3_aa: CASSPRESQGAGNTEAFF
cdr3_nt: TGTGCCAGCAGCCCTAGAGAGTCACAGGGGGCGGGGAACACTGAAGCTTTCTTT

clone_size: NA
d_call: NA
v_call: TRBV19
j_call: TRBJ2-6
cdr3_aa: CASSLRGDFSGANVLTF
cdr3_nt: TGTGCCAGTAGTCTGAGAGGTGACTTCTCTGGGGCCAACGTCCTGACTTTC

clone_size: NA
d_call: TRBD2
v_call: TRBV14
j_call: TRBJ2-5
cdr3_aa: CASSRLPGLAGLIGETQYF
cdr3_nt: TGTGCCAGCAGCCGTCTCCCGGGACTAGCGGGATTAATTGGAGAGACCCAGTACTTC

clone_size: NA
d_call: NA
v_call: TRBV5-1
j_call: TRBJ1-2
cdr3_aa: CASSSSFSVSLNYGYTF
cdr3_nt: TGCGCCAGCAGCTCATCCTTTTCCGTTTCACTAAACTATGGCTACACCTTC

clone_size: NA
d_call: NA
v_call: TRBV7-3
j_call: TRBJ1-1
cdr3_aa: CASSLGAHTEAFF
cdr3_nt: TGTGCCAGCAGCTTAGGAGCGCACACTGAAGCTTTCTTT

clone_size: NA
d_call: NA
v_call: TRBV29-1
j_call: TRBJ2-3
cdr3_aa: CSVAGRMSTDTQYF
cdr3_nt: TGCAGCGTTGCAGGGAGGATGAGCACAGATACGCAGTATTTT

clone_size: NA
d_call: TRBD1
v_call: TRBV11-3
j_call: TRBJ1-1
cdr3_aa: CASRPEEPGQQNTEAFF
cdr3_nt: TGTGCCAGCAGACCCGAAGAGCCGGGACAGCAGAACACTGAAGCTTTCTTT

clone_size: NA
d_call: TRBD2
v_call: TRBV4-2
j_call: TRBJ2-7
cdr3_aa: CASSQEEAGDLSYEQYF
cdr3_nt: TGTGCCAGCAGCCAAGAAGAGGCGGGAGACCTCTCCTACGAGCAGTACTTC

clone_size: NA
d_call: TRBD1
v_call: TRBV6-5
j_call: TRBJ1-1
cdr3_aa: CASSYPGTVEAFF
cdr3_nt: TGTGCCAGCAGTTACCCTGGGACAGTTGAAGCTTTCTTT

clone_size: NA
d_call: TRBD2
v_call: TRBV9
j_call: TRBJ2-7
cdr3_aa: CASSVGGSGNNYEQYF
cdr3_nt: TGTGCCAGCAGCGTAGGGGGTAGCGGGAATAACTACGAGCAGTACTTC

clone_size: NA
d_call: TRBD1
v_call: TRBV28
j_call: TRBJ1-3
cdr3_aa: CASSFTGTVGRNTIYF
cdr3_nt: TGTGCCAGCAGTTTCACCGGGACAGTGGGAAGAAACACCATATATTTT

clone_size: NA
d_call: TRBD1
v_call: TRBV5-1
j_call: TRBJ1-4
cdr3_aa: CASSLAGQGGYEKLFF
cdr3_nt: TGCGCCAGCAGCTTGGCAGGACAGGGGGGATACGAAAAACTGTTTTTT

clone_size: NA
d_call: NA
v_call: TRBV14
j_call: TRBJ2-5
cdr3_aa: CATKKDSHQETQYF
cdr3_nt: TGTGCCACCAAGAAGGACAGCCACCAAGAGACCCAGTACTTC

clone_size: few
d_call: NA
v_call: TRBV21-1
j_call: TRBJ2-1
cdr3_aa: CAISPGGPYNEQFF
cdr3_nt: TGTGCCATCTCTCCCGGGGGGCCTTACAATGAGCAGTTCTTC

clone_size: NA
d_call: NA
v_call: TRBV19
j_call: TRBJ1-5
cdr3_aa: CASSPVGGQPQHF
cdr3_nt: TGTGCCAGTAGTCCAGTGGGAGGTCAGCCCCAGCATTTT

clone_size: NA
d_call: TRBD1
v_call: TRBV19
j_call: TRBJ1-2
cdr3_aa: CASSITGGRLINYGYTF
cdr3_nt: TGTGCCAGTAGTATTACAGGGGGCCGCCTAATTAACTATGGCTACACCTTC

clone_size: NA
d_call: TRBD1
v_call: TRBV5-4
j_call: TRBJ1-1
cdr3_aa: CASSPGQGNTEAFF
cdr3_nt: TGTGCCAGCAGCCCGGGACAGGGGAACACTGAAGCTTTCTTT

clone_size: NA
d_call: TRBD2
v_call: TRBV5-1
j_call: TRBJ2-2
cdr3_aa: CASRGTGSGGVGTGELFF
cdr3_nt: TGCGCCAGCAGAGGAACGGGTAGCGGGGGTGTCGGCACCGGGGAGCTGTTTTTT

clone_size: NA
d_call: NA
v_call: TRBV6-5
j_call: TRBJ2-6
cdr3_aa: CASSYLRGSGANVLTF
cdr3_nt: TGTGCCAGCAGTTACCTCAGGGGCTCTGGGGCCAACGTCCTGACTTTC

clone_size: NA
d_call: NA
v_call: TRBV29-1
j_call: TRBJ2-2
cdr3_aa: CSVRRGTGELFF
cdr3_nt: TGCAGCGTTAGGCGGGGCACCGGGGAGCTGTTTTTT

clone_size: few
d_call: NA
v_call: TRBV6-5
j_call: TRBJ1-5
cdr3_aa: CASSTTGSQPQHF
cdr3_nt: TGTGCCAGCAGTACAACAGGGAGCCAGCCCCAGCATTTT

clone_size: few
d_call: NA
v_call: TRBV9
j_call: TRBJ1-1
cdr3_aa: CASSVADRQDPNTEAFF
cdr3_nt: TGTGCCAGCAGCGTAGCCGATCGACAGGACCCGAACACTGAAGCTTTCTTT

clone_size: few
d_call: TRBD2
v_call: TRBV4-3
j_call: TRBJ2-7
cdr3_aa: CASSQDFGRGGHEQYF
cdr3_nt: TGCGCCAGCAGCCAAGACTTCGGGAGGGGTGGCCACGAGCAGTACTTC